These 11 T cell receptor beta chains were sequenced from one sample in a study of cytomegalovirus exposure and HLA in healthy donors. The PCR used 60 Vbeta and 13 Jbeta primers. Profiling relied on immunoSEQ multiplex PCR, and the TCRdb table lists in-frame clones only, not all of them. The table has 95,000 to 150,000 clones, 75% to 85% seen once. Source material: PBMCs. Receptors originate from a man aged 30 to 45 in good health and CMV-seropositive.

This clone was counted a few times. This sequence joins TRBV9 and TRBJ2-3; TRBD2 matches at 11 bases. The V gene end was trimmed by 0 bases and the J gene end by 5 bases; junction bases not matched to a gene: 8. In germline, CDR1 is SGDLS, CDR2 YYNGEE. CDR3 length: 17 residues. CDR3 coding DNA: TGTGCCAGCAGCGTAGAACCTAGCGGGGGGCTAGGAGATACGCAGTATTTT. Amino acids: CASSVEPSGGLGDTQYF.

The chain couples TRBV5-1 to TRBJ2-1; 7 bases are shared with TRBD2. V lost 0 bases to trimming and J lost 4 bases; unmatched junction nucleotides: 4. Germline CDR1 SGHRS, CDR2 YFSETQ. The CDR3 loop spans 15 amino acids. CDR3 DNA sequence: TGCGCCAGCAGCTTGGCTAGCGGAAGATACAATGAGCAGTTCTTC. Its protein is CASSLASGRYNEQFF. The full variable domain, completed using reference TRBV5-1 and TRBJ2-1, is KAGVTQTPRYLIKTRGQQVTLSCSPISGHRSVSWYQQTPGQGLQFLFEYFSETQRNKGNFPGRFSGRQFSNSRSEMNVSTLELGDSALYLCASSLASGRYNEQFFGPGTRLTVL.

The chain combines TRBV30 with TRBJ1-5; 8 bases line up with TRBD1. This CDR3 region has 15 residues. Germline loops: CDR1 GTSNPN, CDR2 SVGIG (reference sequence). V trimming: 2 bases; J trimming: 1 base; junction bases outside the gene matches: 4. DNA for the CDR3: TGTGCCTGGAGTCCGGGACAGGAAAGCAATCAGCCCCAGCATTTT. This translates into CAWSPGQESNQPQHF.

The chain joins TRBV5-1 to TRBJ2-5; TRBD2 is a possible D gene (7 bases). This CDR3 contains 15 residues. Trimming took off 4 bases at V and 4 bases at J, with 17 bases between the two ends. CDR1 and CDR2 (germline): SGHRS, YFSETQ. CDR3 residues: CASSPRGGASETQYF. As DNA, the CDR3 is TGCGCCAGCAGCCCAAGGGGGGGGGCCTCAGAGACCCAGTACTTC.

The V gene is TRBV5-5, the J gene TRBJ2-7; D gene unclear. The CDR3 is 15 amino acids. Germline CDR1 reads SGHKS; CDR2 reads YYEKEE (reference sequence). V lost 1 base and J lost 0, with 11 bases in between. The CDR3 loop is CASSLRSVNSYEQYF. The CDR3 DNA reads as TGTGCCAGCAGCTTGCGATCGGTAAACTCCTACGAGCAGTACTTC.

The genes are TRBV9 and TRBJ1-2, with 7 bases that match TRBD1. The CDR3 covers 14 residues. CDR1 and CDR2 (germline): SGDLS, YYNGEE. With 3 bases clipped from V and 11 bases from J, the junction kept 13 bases outside the gene matches. CDR3 in DNA: TGTGCCAGCAGCGGCGTTGGGGACAGACCCGAGTACACCTTC. As protein: CASSGVGDRPEYTF.

This clone was counted a few times. This sequence joins TRBV27 and TRBJ2-7; 7 nucleotides match TRBD1. CDR3 length: 14 residues. Germline CDR1 is MNHEY and CDR2 is SMNVEV (reference sequence). The junction had 7 bases not matched to a gene; V was cut back by 1 base and J by 7 bases. CDR3: CASSLYRGLGEQYF. In nucleotides, the CDR3 is TGTGCCAGCAGTTTATACAGGGGATTAGGGGAGCAGTACTTC.

The rearrangement uses TRBV30 and TRBJ2-7; 7 bases are a match to TRBD1. This CDR3 region has 14 residues. Germline V lookup: CDR1 GTSNPN, CDR2 SVGIG (reference sequence). The ends lost 4 bases at V and 5 bases at J; junction bases unmatched: 11. The CDR3 protein is CAWTKGQSGDEQYF. The CDR3 bases are TGTGCCTGGACTAAGGGACAGTCTGGAGACGAGCAGTACTTC.

The rearrangement links TRBV5-1 to TRBJ2-7; 7 nucleotides agree with TRBD2. Germline CDR1 and CDR2: SGHRS and YFSETQ. The V and J ends lost 4 bases and 4 bases, in that order; junction bases with no gene match: 2. The CDR3 totals 12 residues. The CDR3 DNA reads as TGCGCCAGCAGCCCGGGGGGATACGAGCAGTACTTC. It yields the protein CASSPGGYEQYF.

The genes are TRBV5-5 and TRBJ2-2; TRBD1 matches 9 bases. Germline V gene sequence: CDR1 SGHKS, CDR2 YYEKEE (reference sequence). Trimming took 4 bases from V and 1 from J; bases not matched to a gene: 11. The CDR3 is 18 amino acids. The CDR3 DNA follows: TGTGCCAGCAGCGGACCGGGACAGGGTGGAAAGAACACCGGGGAGCTGTTTTTT. This codes for CASSGPGQGGKNTGELFF.

The J gene is TRBJ2-3, the V gene TRBV27; D is possibly TRBD1 (7 bases). The V and J ends lost 3 bases and 5 bases respectively, with 15 bases between them. CDR1 and CDR2 from the germline V gene are MNHEY and SMNVEV (reference sequence). CDR3 size: 15 residues. The CDR3 sequence: CASSFSRGVRDTQYF. The CDR3 bases are TGTGCCAGCAGTTTTTCCAGGGGGGTTCGAGATACGCAGTATTTT.